Listed below are T cell receptor beta chains from one sample, sequenced in a study of T-cell reconstitution after alpha-beta-depleted transplantation in children. Via MiXCR, TCRdb re-called the PCR reads, giving one row per CDR3 protein. Here the sample spans around 600,000 distinct CDR3 sequences, roughly 15% being singletons. The specimen was PBMCs from the stem cell graft donor, collected from the stem cell graft. The source is a human donor who donated a stem cell graft to a child with acute myeloid leukemia. CDR3s include the opening cysteine and the closing phenylalanine or tryptophan. D genes are given only for firm matches. Size tells how often a clone was seen (once, few, many) or the class of an expanded clone, and some rows leave it out.

TRBJ1-2,-,TRBV5-1,many,TGCGCCAGTAAAGAGGACGGGGGCTCCACCTTC,CASKEDGGSTF
TRBJ1-1,-,TRBV11-2,many,TGTGCCAGCAGCTTAGAAACAAAGAACACTGAAGCTTTCTTT,CASSLETKNTEAFF
TRBJ1-2,-,TRBV20-1,many,TGCAGTGTTAAGGGAATAGGGGGAAACTATGGCTACACCTTC,CSVKGIGGNYGYTF
TRBJ2-1,TRBD2,TRBV20-1,many,TGCAGTGCTAGAGAGAGGCGGGGGAGCTCCTACAATGAGCAGTTCTTC,CSARERRGSSYNEQFF
TRBJ2-7,-,TRBV5-6,-,TGTGCCAGCAGCTTGGAGGGGGGGGGATTTGAAGGCTACGAGCAGTACTTC,CASSLEGGGFEGYEQYF
TRBJ1-2,-,TRBV12-3/TRBV12-4,once,TGTGCCAGCAGTTTAGGGACGGCGAATGGCTACACCTTC,CASSLGTANGYTF
TRBJ1-5,-,TRBV6-2/TRBV6-3,few,TGTGCCAGCAGCCAGGACAGTACTCGCAATCAGCCCCAGCATTTT,CASSQDSTRNQPQHF
TRBJ2-5,-,TRBV28,few,TGTGCCAGCAGTCCCCCCGAGTGGGGGCAAGAGACCCAGTACTTC,CASSPPEWGQETQYF
TRBJ2-5,-,TRBV5-1,few,TGCGCCAGCAGCTCGCCAGGAGGGGGCCAAGAGACCCAGTACTTC,CASSSPGGGQETQYF
TRBJ1-2,-,TRBV12-3/TRBV12-4,-,TGTGCCAGCAGTTTTTCCGCGGTAACCCCCTACACCTTC,CASSFSAVTPYTF
TRBJ2-5,-,TRBV7-2,-,TGTGCCAGCAGCTCCGCATGGACAAAGGGGGAGACCCAGTACTTC,CASSSAWTKGETQYF
TRBJ2-1,-,TRBV20-1,many,TGCAGTGCTAGTATAGGGTCCGATGAGCAGTTCTTC,CSASIGSDEQFF
TRBJ2-2,-,TRBV20-1,many,TGCAGTGCTAGAGATCTTGGACACCAGAACACCGGGGAGCTGTTTTTT,CSARDLGHQNTGELFF
TRBJ2-5,-,TRBV4-3,-,TGCGCCAGCAGCCAAGATCGCAGCTTCCAAGAGACCCAGTACTTC,CASSQDRSFQETQYF
TRBJ1-2,-,TRBV30,-,TGTGCCTGGGCAAAACCAGGGGTAGCTAACTATGGCTACACCTTC,CAWAKPGVANYGYTF
TRBJ2-2,-,TRBV7-2,-,TGTGCCAGCAGCTTACCTAGGACAGCGAACACCGGGGAGCTGTTTTTT,CASSLPRTANTGELFF
TRBJ2-2,-,TRBV20-1,many,TGCAGTGCTCCCTTCTTGAACACCGGGGAGCTGTTTTTT,CSAPFLNTGELFF
TRBJ1-2,-,TRBV20-1,many,TGCAGTGCTAGGGTAGACACCAAAGAGGCCTATGGCTACACCTTC,CSARVDTKEAYGYTF
TRBJ1-5,TRBD1,TRBV20-1,few,TGCAGTGCACAACGCCCGGGACAGGGGTTAATATGGCAGCCCCAGCATTTT,CSAQRPGQGLIWQPQHF
TRBJ2-3,-,TRBV5-6,many,TGTGCCAGCAGGACAAAGGACGGCACAGATACGCAGTATTTT,CASRTKDGTDTQYF
TRBJ2-1,-,TRBV24-1,few,TGTGCCACCAGTCACTACCTCATGTCCAATGAGCAGTTCTTC,CATSHYLMSNEQFF
TRBJ1-2,-,TRBV13,many,TGTGCCAGCAGCTTAGGGAGTAGTGGCTACACCTTC,CASSLGSSGYTF
TRBJ2-2,-,TRBV9,few,TGTGCCAGCAGCGTAGGGAGCTTCGGGAACACCGGGGAGCTGTTTTTT,CASSVGSFGNTGELFF
TRBJ2-7,-,TRBV12-3/TRBV12-4,many,TGTGCCAGCAGGCCAACAGGGATCAACGAGCAGTACTTC,CASRPTGINEQYF
TRBJ1-1,-,TRBV10-3,many,TGTGCCATCAAAGGGTTTGGGCACACTGAAGCTTTCTTT,CAIKGFGHTEAFF
TRBJ2-5,-,TRBV29-1,many,TGCAGCGTTGATATTCCGGGTACGGAGACCCAGTACTTC,CSVDIPGTETQYF
TRBJ2-5,-,TRBV27,-,TGTGCCAGCAAGGATCGGCTAGCCAAGGGAGAGACCCAGTACTTC,CASKDRLAKGETQYF
TRBJ2-1,-,TRBV12-3/TRBV12-4,many,TGTGCCAGCAGTCCCGGGACGTCCTACAATGAGCAGTTCTTC,CASSPGTSYNEQFF
TRBJ1-5,-,TRBV20-1,many,TGCAGTGCTAGTAGGGACCATCAGCCCCAGCATTTT,CSASRDHQPQHF
TRBJ2-1,TRBD2,TRBV7-3,-,TGTGCCAGCAGCTACCTCGGGGGGTTGGCCTACAATGAGCAGTTCTTC,CASSYLGGLAYNEQFF
TRBJ2-1,-,TRBV5-6,many,TGTGCCAGCAGCACCGCCTCCTACAATGAGCAGTTCTTC,CASSTASYNEQFF
TRBJ2-3,-,TRBV7-8,-,TGTGCCAGCAGCTTGATGAGGATGTCGACAGATACGCAGTATTTT,CASSLMRMSTDTQYF
TRBJ1-2,-,TRBV5-5,many,TGTGCCAGCAGCTTGCAGTACGGCGTCAACTATGGCTACACCTTC,CASSLQYGVNYGYTF
TRBJ2-1,TRBD2,TRBV12-3/TRBV12-4,-,TGTGCCAGCAGTGGGCTGGTCGAGCGGGGGGCCGTGGGGTTCTTC,CASSGLVERGAVGFF
TRBJ1-3,TRBD1,TRBV20-1,many,TGCAGTGCCCGGGACAGGGGGCAAGGAAACACCATATATTTT,CSARDRGQGNTIYF
TRBJ1-1,-,TRBV7-2,-,TGTGCCAGCAGCTGGACCACCGGGACTGAAGCTTTCTTT,CASSWTTGTEAFF
TRBJ2-1,TRBD2,TRBV20-1,-,TGCAGTGGAAGGGCTAGCGGGGGTTCCTACAATGAGCAGTTCTTC,CSGRASGGSYNEQFF
TRBJ2-7,-,TRBV10-3,few,TGTGCCATCAGTGAGTCGATTTCTGGAGGAACGACGCAGCAGTACTTC,CAISESISGGTTQQYF
TRBJ2-5,TRBD2,TRBV20-1,many,TGCAGTGCTCCCCCGACTAGCGGGGGGCTGGAGACCCAGTACTTC,CSAPPTSGGLETQYF
TRBJ1-1,-,TRBV5-1,-,TGCGCCAGCAGCCAACTAGCCTCCTTTTACGACACTGAAGCTTTCTTT,CASSQLASFYDTEAFF
TRBJ1-6,-,TRBV7-2,-,TGTGCCAGCAGGATTGGGACCAACGTGGGATCACCCCTCCACTTT,CASRIGTNVGSPLHF
TRBJ2-5,-,TRBV5-6,few,TGTGCCAGCAGCTTACCGGGACTTTCTGGAAAAGAGACCCAGTACTTC,CASSLPGLSGKETQYF
TRBJ2-5,-,TRBV24-1,-,TGTGCCACCGGGTACGGCGGACAAGAGACCCAGTACTTC,CATGYGGQETQYF
TRBJ1-5,TRBD1,TRBV7-2,few,TGTGCCAGCAGCAACCGACAGGGATTCCTATCTAATCAGCCCCAGCATTTT,CASSNRQGFLSNQPQHF